The next 19 T cell receptor beta chains were all read from a single sample in a study of a mutant IDH1 vaccine in newly diagnosed glioma. The table came from immunoSEQ multiplex PCR; TCRdb's copy has only in-frame clones and leaves some out. The top ten clones hold around 0.6% of a sample with 99,000 or so clones, around 90% of them seen once. Indicated time point: baseline, week 1 (first vaccination visit). Treatment indicated: pre-vaccination baseline after standard-of-care therapy. The input for sequencing was PBMCs, taken from a glioma patient treated with radiotherapy, temozolomide or both. The receptors were sampled from a woman between 50 and 59 years old with glioma.

V is TRBV6-5 and J is TRBJ1-2; TRBD1 might be the D (5 bases). The V gene's germline CDR1 is MNHEY and CDR2 SVGAGI. V dropped 1 base and J dropped 8 bases, with 14 bases sitting between them. The CDR3 is made up of 14 amino acids. The CDR3 DNA reads TGTGCCAGCAGTTACTTACGCAGGGAGAGCGGCTACACCTTC. Translated, it gives CASSYLRRESGYTF.

This clone was seen a few times. This rearrangement joins TRBV19 to TRBJ2-5, with a weak D call TRBD1 (5 bases). Trimming cost V 5 bases and J 1 base, with 8 bases left between them. In germline, CDR1 is LNHDA, CDR2 SQIVND (reference sequence). The CDR3 extends over 13 amino acids. The CDR3 loop reads CASSPRVQETQYF. DNA for the CDR3: TGTGCCAGTAGTCCCAGGGTCCAAGAGACCCAGTACTTC.

V usage is TRBV5-4 and J usage is TRBJ2-1; TRBD2 agrees at 10 bases. Per the germline V gene, CDR1 is SGHNT and CDR2 is YYREEE (reference sequence). The CDR3 is made up of 16 amino acids. Trimming removed 0 bases from V and 5 bases from J; junction bases left unmatched: 5. CDR3 region: CASSLDGTSANNEQFF. The CDR3 DNA is TGTGCCAGCAGCTTGGACGGGACTAGCGCCAACAATGAGCAGTTCTTC.

This rearrangement joins TRBV28 to TRBJ1-2; 8 bases are a match to TRBD1. In germline, CDR1 is MDHEN, CDR2 SYDVKM. The CDR3 is 17 amino acids. The ends lost 5 bases at V and 4 bases at J; junction bases unmatched: 15. The CDR3 reads CASSPYPAGGRGYGYTF. Here the CDR3 DNA reads TGTGCCAGCAGTCCATACCCCGCAGGGGGCCGTGGCTATGGCTACACCTTC.

V usage is TRBV14 and J usage is TRBJ2-7; TRBD2 might be the D (5 bases). Germline V lookup: CDR1 SGHDN, CDR2 FVKESK. The CDR3 consists of 13 residues. V was cut by 0 bases and J by 3 bases, with 6 bases left in between. The CDR3 is CASSQDRGYEQYF. Written as DNA, the CDR3 is TGTGCCAGCAGCCAAGATCGGGGCTACGAGCAGTACTTC.

V is TRBV5-1 and J is TRBJ1-1; TRBD1 is a possible D gene (5 bases). The CDR3 runs to 14 residues. The germline V and J ends were trimmed by 4 bases and 2 bases, with 12 bases remaining between them. Germline V CDR1 and CDR2: SGHRS, YFSETQ. CDR3 protein: CASSPPGANTEAFF. DNA for the CDR3: TGCGCCAGCAGCCCCCCCGGGGCAAACACTGAAGCTTTCTTT.

The CDR3 nucleotides are TGTGCCAGCAGCATCGGCGGCTTGGGAACTGAAGCTTTCTTT. Translation: CASSIGGLGTEAFF. The rearrangement links TRBV27 to TRBJ1-1; D ambiguous. This CDR3 has 14 amino acids. Looked up from germline, CDR1 is MNHEY and CDR2 is SMNVEV (reference sequence). V was trimmed by 6 bases and J by 5 bases, leaving 16 bases between them.

This clone came up once. The rearrangement links TRBV4-1 to TRBJ2-2, with D possibly being TRBD2 (6 bases). The length of the CDR3 is 14 residues. V lost 5 bases and J lost 2, with 9 bases in between. The germline V gene encodes CDR1 MGHRA and CDR2 YSYEKL. The CDR3 sequence: CASSGGTNTGELFF. The CDR3 DNA sequence: TGCGCCAGCAGCGGCGGGACCAACACCGGGGAGCTGTTTTTT.

This clone was seen a single time. The CDR3 reads CASRAGGGTYNEQFF. CDR3 DNA: TGTGCCAGCAGGGCGGGAGGGGGCACCTACAATGAGCAGTTCTTC. V is TRBV6-1 and J is TRBJ2-1, with TRBD2 identical over 9 bases. Looked up from germline, CDR1 is MNHNS and CDR2 is SASEGT. The CDR3 consists of 15 residues. Germline trimming cut 6 bases from V and 2 bases from J; bases unmatched to any gene: 5.

CDR3 in DNA: TGTGCCAGCAGTTTGGGATACGAGCAGTACTTC. Translation: CASSLGYEQYF. V usage is TRBV27 and J usage is TRBJ2-7; D remains unclear. The CDR3 totals 11 residues. V lost 3 bases and J lost 4, with 4 bases in between. The germline V gene has CDR1 MNHEY and CDR2 SMNVEV (reference sequence).

This clone has just one count. This rearrangement joins TRBV30 to TRBJ2-1; 8 bases agree with TRBD1. The length of the CDR3 is 12 residues. V trimming: 2 bases; J trimming: 8 bases; junction bases outside the gene matches: 2. Germline V CDR1 and CDR2: GTSNPN, SVGIG (reference sequence). DNA for the CDR3: TGTGCCTGGAGTCCACAGGGGGATGAGCAGTTCTTC. This encodes CAWSPQGDEQFF.

The V call is TRBV6-6, the J call TRBJ1-3; 8 nucleotides line up with TRBD1. This CDR3 has 14 residues. Trimming at V came to 7 bases and at J to 3 bases, leaving 5 bases not matched to a gene. CDR1 is MNHNY and CDR2 is SVGAGI in the germline V gene (reference sequence). CDR3 region: CASTSDRVGNTIYF. The CDR3 DNA reads as TGTGCCAGCACCTCGGACAGGGTTGGAAACACCATATATTTT.

V and J are TRBV28 and TRBJ2-2; 10 positions agree with TRBD2. The length of the CDR3 is 18 residues. Losses at the gene ends were 0 bases for V and 0 bases for J; bases not matched to a gene: 4. In germline, CDR1 is MDHEN, CDR2 SYDVKM. The DNA for the CDR3 is TGTGCCAGCAGTTTATGGGCTAGCGGGGGCTCGAACACCGGGGAGCTGTTTTTT. Translating it yields CASSLWASGGSNTGELFF.

The CDR3: CASSRGPHGELFF. The CDR3 nucleotides read TGTGCCAGCAGCAGGGGCCCCCACGGGGAGCTGTTTTTT. The chain carries TRBV2 and TRBJ2-2, with D perhaps matching TRBD1 (6 bases). The CDR3 totals 13 residues. V lost 6 bases and J 7 bases, leaving 12 bases between the germline ends. Germline CDR1 is SNHLY and CDR2 is FYNNEI.

The chain has TRBV18 and TRBJ2-6; 7 bases line up with TRBD2. The CDR3 has 16 amino acids. V was pared by 0 bases and J by 4 bases, with 3 bases of the junction left unmatched. Germline CDR1 is KGHSH and CDR2 is LQKENI. The CDR3 region has the DNA TGTGCCAGCTCACCACCGACTAGCACCGGGGCCAACGTCCTGACTTTC. It translates to CASSPPTSTGANVLTF.

This chain joins TRBV11-2 and TRBJ1-3, with a tentative D call TRBD1 (5 bases). V lost 0 bases, J lost 3 bases, and 9 bases lay in between. CDR1 and CDR2 from the germline V gene are SGHAT and FQNNGV. The CDR3 runs to 15 residues. CDR3 bases: TGTGCCAGCAGCTTAGAAGGGGCGCGTGGAAACACCATATATTTT. It translates to CASSLEGARGNTIYF.

V usage is TRBV7-8 and J usage is TRBJ2-1; 8 bases agree with TRBD2. CDR3 length equals 15 residues. Germline trimming cut 3 bases from V and 3 bases from J; bases unmatched to any gene: 4. Germline V lookup: CDR1 SGHVS, CDR2 FQNEAQ. Here the CDR3 DNA reads TGTGCCAGCAGCTTGCAGCGGGAGTTCTACAATGAGCAGTTCTTC. It is translated as CASSLQREFYNEQFF.

The chain is built from TRBV30 and TRBJ2-7, with TRBD1 identical over 8 bases. The V segment lost 3 bases and the J segment 3 bases; nucleotides outside the gene matches: 7. The CDR3 runs 14 residues. The germline gives CDR1 GTSNPN, CDR2 SVGIG (reference sequence). This CDR3 reads CAWSHGQGSYEQYF. The CDR3, as DNA: TGTGCCTGGAGCCATGGACAGGGAAGCTACGAGCAGTACTTC.

The J gene is TRBJ1-2, the V gene TRBV6-5; the D is unclear. Germline CDR1 is MNHEY and CDR2 is SVGAGI. V dropped 8 bases and J dropped 6 bases, with 10 bases sitting between them. The CDR3 runs 11 residues. CDR3 coding DNA: TGTGCCAGCGGGAGAGGGAATGGCTACACCTTC. It encodes CASGRGNGYTF.